The 10 T cell receptor beta chains reported below all come from one sample, sequenced in a study of Ad26.COV2.S vaccination and SARS-CoV-2 variants. The table came from immunoSEQ multiplex PCR; TCRdb's copy has only in-frame clones and leaves some out. The data show roughly 380,000 clones, with 90% to 95% seen just once and under 4% held by the top ten. The source material was peripheral blood, sampled after recovery from COVID-19. Receptors were obtained from a human donor who had recovered from COVID-19.

The rearrangement joins TRBV27 to TRBJ2-3; the match to TRBD2 covers 14 bases. The germline V gene encodes CDR1 MNHEY and CDR2 SMNVEV (reference sequence). CDR3 size: 16 residues. The J segment lost 4 bases and the V segment lost 4 bases, leaving 4 bases of the junction unmatched. CDR3 residues: CASSWLTSGGADTQYF. The DNA of the CDR3 is TGTGCCAGCAGTTGGTTGACTAGCGGGGGGGCAGATACGCAGTATTTT.

The rearrangement uses TRBV2 and TRBJ2-5, with TRBD1 as a possible D gene (6 bases). V shed 7 bases and J shed 5 bases, with 14 bases lying between them. Germline V CDR1 and CDR2: SNHLY, FYNNEI. The CDR3 loop spans 13 amino acids. CDR3 residues: CASNYRVTETQYF. The CDR3 bases are TGTGCCAGCAACTACAGGGTCACTGAGACCCAGTACTTC. The full variable domain, in which reference TRBV2 and TRBJ2-5 provide the parts outside the CDR3, is EPEVTQTPSHQVTQMGQEVILRCVPISNHLYFYWYRQILGQKVEFLVSFYNNEISEKSEIFDDQFSVERPDGSNFTLKIRSTKLEDSAMYFCASNYRVTETQYFGPGTRLLVL.

The V and J genes are TRBV5-1 and TRBJ2-7; possibly TRBD2 for D (6 bases). Trimming left V 1 base short and J 3 bases short, with 14 bases between. From germline, CDR1 is SGHRS and CDR2 YFSETQ. The CDR3 sequence is 15 residues long. CDR3 region: CASSLSGAAGYEQYF. As DNA, the CDR3 is TGCGCCAGCAGCTTGTCTGGGGCAGCGGGCTACGAGCAGTACTTC. The full variable domain, its missing parts supplied by reference TRBV5-1 and TRBJ2-7, is KAGVTQTPRYLIKTRGQQVTLSCSPISGHRSVSWYQQTPGQGLQFLFEYFSETQRNKGNFPGRFSGRQFSNSRSEMNVSTLELGDSALYLCASSLSGAAGYEQYFGPGTRLTVT.

The gene calls are TRBV24-1 and TRBJ2-1, with 8 bases aligning to TRBD1. The CDR3 has 15 amino acids. The V and J ends lost 3 bases and 5 bases, in that order; junction bases with no gene match: 5. Germline V gene lookup returns CDR1 KGHDR and CDR2 SFDVKD. The CDR3 loop is CATSDPGGGHNEQFF. Here the CDR3 DNA reads TGTGCCACCAGTGATCCAGGGGGCGGCCACAATGAGCAGTTCTTC.

This clone was seen once. The chain employs TRBV6-5 and TRBJ1-2; 7 bases map to TRBD1. The CDR3 loop spans 13 amino acids. V dropped 2 bases and J dropped 8; count of bases not matched to a gene: 5. From germline, CDR1 is MNHEY and CDR2 SVGAGI. CDR3 bases: TGTGCCAGCAGTTACGCAGGGGGAGGCGGCTACACCTTC. This sequence encodes CASSYAGGGGYTF.

This chain links TRBV9 with TRBJ1-2; D may be TRBD1 (6 bases). The CDR3 loop spans 13 amino acids. V lost 1 base and J 8 bases, leaving 12 bases between the germline ends. Per the germline V gene, CDR1 is SGDLS and CDR2 is YYNGEE. For the CDR3, the DNA is TGTGCCAGCAGCGTAACCAGGGGAAACGGCTACACCTTC. Its translation is CASSVTRGNGYTF.

The V gene is TRBV27, the J gene TRBJ1-4; D gene ambiguous. With 4 bases removed from V and 0 bases from J, the gap between germline ends came to 9 bases. Germline CDR1 MNHEY, CDR2 SMNVEV (reference sequence). The CDR3 extends over 15 amino acids. The CDR3 region has the DNA TGTGCCAGCAGTTCACAAGTTGCAACTAATGAAAAACTGTTTTTT. Its translation: CASSSQVATNEKLFF.

This sequence joins TRBV7-8 and TRBJ2-4; D is ambiguous. V was shortened by 5 bases and J by 6 bases, with 14 bases between the two germline ends. In germline, CDR1 is SGHVS, CDR2 FQNEAQ. The CDR3 extends over 14 amino acids. Here the CDR3 DNA reads TGTGCCAGCAGCCACTATCCAAAGGGAAACATTCAGTACTTC. Amino acid sequence: CASSHYPKGNIQYF.

This chain uses TRBV4-1 with TRBJ1-3; D might be TRBD1 (5 bases). CDR1 and CDR2 (germline): MGHRA, YSYEKL. This CDR3 contains 17 residues. The germline V and J ends were trimmed by 1 base and 5 bases, with 18 bases remaining between them. CDR3 nucleotide sequence: TGCGCCAGCAGCCAAGGTGGGCGCAGGGCTGAAAGAAACACCATATATTTT. Its protein product is CASSQGGRRAERNTIYF.

J is TRBJ1-5 and V is TRBV1; the tabulated D call, TRBD1, remains unverified against the DNA. TRBV1 is labeled a pseudogene. The CDR3 has 16 residues. CDR3 residues: CTSSPLTGGPNQPQHF. The CDR3 DNA follows: TGCACCAGCAGCCCACTTACAGGGGGTCCAAATCAGCCCCAGCATTTT.